These 29 T cell receptor beta chains came from one sample sequenced in a study of cytomegalovirus exposure and HLA in healthy donors. Primers included in the PCR were 60 Vbeta and 13 Jbeta primers. Libraries were prepared by immunoSEQ multiplex PCR; TCRdb keeps only in-frame clonotypes and omits some of them. In the table there are tens of thousands of clones, 70% to 80% of which are singletons. Sequencing was carried out using PBMCs. These receptor sequences come from a middle-aged man in good health and CMV-seronegative.

The J gene is TRBJ2-3, the V gene TRBV7-9; TRBD2 matches at 7 bases. Per the germline V gene, CDR1 is SEHNR and CDR2 is FQNEAQ (reference sequence). The CDR3 runs 16 residues. Losses at the gene ends were 5 bases for V and 6 bases for J; bases not matched to a gene: 14. Written as DNA, the CDR3 is TGTGCCAGCAGCGCCTACTATCAGCGGGATACGGATACGCAGTATTTT. Its protein product is CASSAYYQRDTDTQYF.

V usage is TRBV5-1 and J usage is TRBJ2-1, with TRBD2 matching 9 bases. Trimming cost V 0 bases and J 4 bases; bases outside gene matches: 5. CDR3 size: 16 residues. Germline-derived CDR1 and CDR2 are SGHRS and YFSETQ. CDR3 sequence reads: CASSLELAGDYNEQFF. In nucleotides, the CDR3 is TGCGCCAGCAGCTTGGAATTAGCGGGAGATTACAATGAGCAGTTCTTC. The whole variable domain, filled in from reference TRBV5-1 and TRBJ2-1, reads KAGVTQTPRYLIKTRGQQVTLSCSPISGHRSVSWYQQTPGQGLQFLFEYFSETQRNKGNFPGRFSGRQFSNSRSEMNVSTLELGDSALYLCASSLELAGDYNEQFFGPGTRLTVL.

The rearrangement joins TRBV7-2 to TRBJ2-2; D possibly corresponds to TRBD2 (6 bases). The germline CDR1 and CDR2 sequences are SGHTA and FQGNSA. V lost 5 bases and J lost 0, with 13 bases in between. The CDR3 extends over 16 amino acids. The DNA of the CDR3 is TGTGCCAGCAGCCTCCGGGTAGCGGCGAACACCGGGGAGCTGTTTTTT. Translated: CASSLRVAANTGELFF.

The V gene is TRBV18, the J gene TRBJ2-7; 11 bases align to TRBD1. Germline V gene data show CDR1 as KGHSH and CDR2 as LQKENI. Germline trimming cut 3 bases from V and 2 bases from J; bases unmatched to any gene: 0. The CDR3 is 14 amino acids. The DNA of the CDR3 is TGTGCCAGCTCACCGGGACAGGGGGCCTACGAGCAGTACTTC. Its translation is CASSPGQGAYEQYF.

J is TRBJ2-2 and V is TRBV19, with unresolved D. Trimming pared 1 base from V and 1 base from J, leaving 4 bases between. Per germline, CDR1 LNHDA and CDR2 SQIVND (reference sequence). There are 14 residues in the CDR3. CDR3 sequence reads: CASSIAVNTGELFF. In DNA form, the CDR3 reads TGTGCCAGTAGTATAGCGGTGAACACCGGGGAGCTGTTTTTT.

The chain couples TRBV10-3 to TRBJ1-1; tentative D call: TRBD1 (6 bases). Germline-derived CDR1 and CDR2 are ENHRY and SYGVKD. V lost 6 bases, J lost 4 bases, and 12 bases lay in between. The CDR3 has 13 amino acids. The CDR3 nucleotides are TGTGCCATCAGGCTCGTAGGGGGCACTGAAGCTTTCTTT. Translated: CAIRLVGGTEAFF.

The chain uses TRBV2 and TRBJ1-5; D is undetermined. Between the trimmed V and J ends, which lost 6 bases and 0 bases, there was a span of 18 bases. CDR1 is SNHLY, CDR2 FYNNEI, per germline. The length of the CDR3 is 17 residues. CDR3 DNA sequence: TGTGCCAGCAGCTTATTAGACGGGAAGTATAGCAATCAGCCCCAGCATTTT. This sequence encodes CASSLLDGKYSNQPQHF.

The rearrangement uses TRBV5-1 and TRBJ1-1; 11 positions agree with TRBD1. Germline loops: CDR1 SGHRS, CDR2 YFSETQ. The CDR3 has 20 residues. V gave up 4 bases and J gave up 5 bases; unmatched junction bases: 22. CDR3 in DNA: TGCGCCAGCAGCCCTCTCTTTTGGGGCCGGGACAGGGGGAGGGATACTGAAGCTTTCTTT. Its translation: CASSPLFWGRDRGRDTEAFF.

The genes are TRBV7-9 and TRBJ2-1, with D maybe TRBD1 (6 bases). Germline assignment: CDR1 SEHNR and CDR2 FQNEAQ (reference sequence). V lost 1 base, J lost 0 bases, and 13 bases lay in between. The CDR3 runs to 17 residues. This CDR3 reads CASSLVVGASSYNEQFF. Here the CDR3 DNA reads TGTGCCAGCAGCTTAGTAGTGGGGGCGAGCTCCTACAATGAGCAGTTCTTC.

A remark on this clone: One end of the junction fails to match germline, which may point to a read error. The V call is TRBV7-7, the J call TRBJ2-2; 7 bases fit TRBD1. The germline CDR1 and CDR2 sequences are SSHAT and FNYEAQ (reference sequence). This CDR3 comprises 16 residues. The CDR3 nucleotides are TGTGCTAGCAGCTTATTGACAGGGTCGAACACCGGGGAGCTGTTTTTT. This gives the protein CASSLLTGSNTGELFF.

The rearrangement links TRBV11-2 to TRBJ1-5, with 7 positions matching TRBD1. V lost 5 bases and J lost 4; bases outside the gene matches: 2. There are 13 residues in the CDR3. Germline CDR1 SGHAT, CDR2 FQNNGV. The DNA for the CDR3 is TGTGCCAGCAGCGAACAGGGGAATCAGCCCCAGCATTTT. Its translation: CASSEQGNQPQHF.

The chain uses TRBV10-2 and TRBJ2-1, with 8 bases matching TRBD2. V lost 2 bases, J lost 2 bases, and 8 bases stayed unmatched. The CDR3 covers 17 residues. CDR1 is WSHSY and CDR2 is SAAADI in the germline V gene. The CDR3 loop reads CASSELRAGGPYNEQFF. CDR3 nucleotide sequence: TGCGCCAGCAGTGAGCTAAGGGCGGGAGGCCCCTACAATGAGCAGTTCTTC.

The chain recombines TRBV9 with TRBJ1-1; D call uncertain. Per the germline V gene, CDR1 is SGDLS and CDR2 is YYNGEE. The CDR3 consists of 12 residues. Trimming pared 2 bases from V and 2 bases from J, leaving 4 bases between. Written as DNA, the CDR3 is TGTGCCAGCAGCGTCATTAACACTGAAGCTTTCTTT. Its protein product is CASSVINTEAFF.

This clone has a handful of counts. This chain joins TRBV29-1 and TRBJ2-1; D is undetermined. Germline CDR1 and CDR2: SQVTM and ANQGSEA. There are 15 residues in the CDR3. Trimming cost V 3 bases and J 7 bases, with 19 bases left between them. CDR3: CSVERSEDAENEQFF. CDR3 in DNA: TGCAGCGTTGAGCGGTCCGAGGATGCGGAAAATGAGCAGTTCTTC.

This clone was seen only once. This rearrangement joins TRBV19 to TRBJ1-2; D unresolved. Per germline, CDR1 LNHDA and CDR2 SQIVND (reference sequence). The CDR3 is 14 residues long. With 3 bases removed from V and 0 bases from J, the gap between germline ends came to 8 bases. The CDR3 here is CASSIGLANYGYTF. CDR3 nucleotides: TGTGCCAGTAGTATTGGGCTGGCTAACTATGGCTACACCTTC.

This clone was counted once. The chain joins TRBV18 to TRBJ1-6; D is possibly TRBD1 (5 bases). The CDR3 extends over 16 amino acids. The germline gives CDR1 KGHSH, CDR2 LQKENI. The V end lost 3 bases, the J end lost 3 bases, and 12 bases lay between the germline ends. The CDR3 loop is CASSPLGGDYNSPLHF. The CDR3 DNA follows: TGTGCCAGCTCACCCCTGGGGGGGGACTATAATTCACCCCTCCACTTT.

The rearrangement links TRBV7-9 to TRBJ1-3; D unclear. CDR1 and CDR2 from the germline V gene are SEHNR and FQNEAQ (reference sequence). The length of the CDR3 is 16 residues. Trimming pared 0 bases from V and 2 bases from J, leaving 11 bases between. This chain's CDR3 is CASSLAPGGTGNTIYF. As DNA, the CDR3 is TGTGCCAGCAGCTTAGCGCCAGGTGGAACTGGAAACACCATATATTTT.

The chain joins TRBV6-1 to TRBJ2-7; D not resolved. V was trimmed by 3 bases and J by 0 bases, leaving 15 bases between them. CDR3 length: 16 amino acids. Germline values: CDR1 MNHNS, CDR2 SASEGT. Here the CDR3 reads CASSEDSSQASYEQYF. The CDR3 nucleotides are TGTGCCAGCAGTGAGGATAGCTCACAAGCCTCCTACGAGCAGTACTTC.

The chain couples TRBV7-9 to TRBJ1-5; perhaps TRBD1 as D (5 bases). In germline, CDR1 is SEHNR, CDR2 FQNEAQ (reference sequence). The CDR3 totals 15 residues. V dropped 5 bases and J dropped 3 bases, with 14 bases sitting between them. The CDR3 loop reads CASSPGGRDNQPQHF. CDR3 sequence (DNA): TGTGCCAGCAGCCCGGGTGGCAGGGACAATCAGCCCCAGCATTTT.

The gene calls are TRBV5-1 and TRBJ1-2, with D perhaps TRBD1 (5 bases). Trimming removed 4 bases at V and 3 bases at J, with 10 bases between. CDR1 is SGHRS, CDR2 YFSETQ, per germline. This CDR3 is 13 amino acids long. The CDR3 coding sequence is TGCGCCAGCAGCCGGACGGGGGACTATGGCTACACCTTC. This gives the protein CASSRTGDYGYTF.

The J gene is TRBJ2-1, the V gene TRBV7-3; D call uncertain. The V and J ends lost 5 bases and 5 bases respectively, with 16 bases between them. Germline CDR1 SGHTA, CDR2 FQGTGA. The CDR3 totals 15 residues. The CDR3 here is CASSPPGATNNEQFF. CDR3 DNA sequence: TGTGCCAGCAGCCCCCCTGGAGCTACAAACAATGAGCAGTTCTTC.

This chain connects TRBV19 to TRBJ1-5, with D unclear. Germline V lookup: CDR1 LNHDA, CDR2 SQIVND (reference sequence). CDR3 length: 12 residues. V lost 5 bases and J lost 2, with 4 bases in between. The CDR3 sequence: CASSRGNQPQHF. CDR3 nucleotide sequence: TGTGCCAGTAGTCGGGGCAATCAGCCCCAGCATTTT.

V is TRBV4-3 and J is TRBJ2-7, with D unclear. CDR1 is LGHNA, CDR2 YSLEER, per germline. Trimming took off 0 bases at V and 2 bases at J, with 8 bases between the two ends. The length of the CDR3 is 14 residues. The CDR3 DNA is TGCGCCAGCAGCCAAGAAGATACGGCCTACGAGCAGTACTTC. Translated: CASSQEDTAYEQYF.

The rearrangement uses TRBV5-1 and TRBJ2-5; D is undetermined. V lost 4 bases and J lost 2, with 9 bases in between. In germline, CDR1 is SGHRS, CDR2 YFSETQ. The CDR3 runs 13 residues. The CDR3, as DNA: TGCGCCAGCAGCACTAACCTACAAGAGACCCAGTACTTC. Translation: CASSTNLQETQYF.

CDR3 residues: CASSVDRAGSQPQHF. The DNA of the CDR3 is TGTGCCAGCAGTGTAGACAGGGCTGGTAGTCAGCCCCAGCATTTT. The rearrangement uses TRBV6-1 and TRBJ1-5; TRBD1 agrees at 7 bases. The CDR3 has 15 residues. Germline CDR1 reads MNHNS; CDR2 reads SASEGT. V trimming: 4 bases; J trimming: 6 bases; junction bases outside the gene matches: 9.

The chain joins TRBV11-2 to TRBJ2-3; 7 bases align to TRBD2. V was clipped by 5 bases and J by 1 base; unmatched bases: 6. This CDR3 region has 15 residues. The germline V gene encodes CDR1 SGHAT and CDR2 FQNNGV. The CDR3 loop reads CASSPPAGGTDTQYF. Written as DNA, the CDR3 is TGTGCCAGCAGCCCGCCGGCGGGAGGCACAGATACGCAGTATTTT.

The chain has TRBV10-3 and TRBJ1-5; TRBD1 might be the D (6 bases). Trimming removed 5 bases from V and 2 bases from J, with 13 bases in between. Germline assignment: CDR1 ENHRY and CDR2 SYGVKD. The CDR3 spans 15 residues. The chain's CDR3 is CAISPQGTGNQPQHF. DNA for the CDR3: TGTGCCATCAGTCCACAGGGAACGGGCAATCAGCCCCAGCATTTT.

This clone was seen a handful of times. This chain uses TRBV16 with TRBJ1-2, with 7 nucleotides matching TRBD1. After removal of 2 bases from V and 2 bases from J, the junction contained 2 bases not matched to a gene. The CDR3 runs 14 residues. Germline CDR1 reads KGHSY; CDR2 reads FQNENV. CDR3 sequence: CASSQLQGNYGYTF. As DNA, the CDR3 is TGTGCCAGCAGCCAACTACAGGGGAACTATGGCTACACCTTC.

The chain couples TRBV7-2 to TRBJ2-5; TRBD1 matches at 7 bases. The CDR3 has 14 residues. The germline V gene has CDR1 SGHTA and CDR2 FQGNSA. V lost 6 bases to trimming and J lost 4 bases; unmatched junction nucleotides: 8. CDR3 sequence (DNA): TGTGCCAGCAGATCAGGGGGAGTAGGAGAGACCCAGTACTTC. This encodes CASRSGGVGETQYF.